This TCR beta chain was identified during a study of Tregs in tolerant kidney transplant recipients. TCRdb keeps only in-frame clones here, not all; method: immunoSEQ multiplex PCR. The sample has 50,000 or so clones; approximately 89% are singletons. After removal of 1 base from V and 3 bases from J, the junction contained 2 bases not matched to a gene. CDR3 length: 15 residues. CDR1 and CDR2 (germline): SGHAT, FQNNGV. Related graft donors supplied nonmyeloablative bone marrow transplants, and mixed chimerism was transient. On this clone itself: Its antigen is as yet unknown.

Study-wide results and caveats: Validation in larger populations is needed because few patients were studied.

This TCR came from a human patient who received a combined kidney and bone marrow transplant. Some T cells may be transferred from the graft donor. This specimen consisted of CD8+ T cells from blood (PBMCs), obtained 12 months after the transplant. J is TRBJ2-7 and V is TRBV11-2; 11 nucleotides align to TRBD1. In DNA form, the CDR3 reads TGTGCCAGCAGCTTAGGAGGGACAGGGGGCTACGAGCAGTACTTC. It codes for CASSLGGTGGYEQYF.